Listed below are T cell receptor beta chains from one sample, sequenced in a study of early T cells in non-severe SARS-CoV-2 infection. TCRdb re-called the 5' RACE reads with MiXCR, one entry per CDR3 protein. The repertoire includes 40,000 to 45,000 distinct CDR3 sequences, approximately 6.1% of them detected once, and less than 25% sits in the top ten. Sample: whole blood, taken at baseline. The receptor set was obtained from an adult who was a healthcare worker with PCR-confirmed SARS-CoV-2 infection or an uninfected control (not recorded which). CDR3s include the opening cysteine and the closing phenylalanine or tryptophan. D genes are given only for firm matches. Some rows mark clone size as missing; the rest say once, few, many or name a class of expanded clone.

size	V	D	length	J	CDR3	DNA
.	TRBV4-3	.	15	TRBJ1-4	CASSQEEGDYEKLFF	TGCGCCAGCAGCCAAGAAGAGGGGGACTATGAAAAACTGTTTTTT
many	TRBV29-1	TRBD1	11	TRBJ1-2	CSVGDRGGYTF	TGCAGCGTTGGAGACAGGGGAGGCTACACCTTC
.	TRBV2	.	14	TRBJ2-7	CASKRSGGVDEQYF	TGTGCCAGCAAGCGGTCGGGGGGCGTCGACGAGCAGTACTTC
few	TRBV7-2	.	15	TRBJ1-1	CASRPPTFGTTEAFF	TGTGCCAGCAGACCTCCGACCTTCGGTACCACTGAAGCTTTCTTT
many	TRBV11-2	.	16	TRBJ2-6	CASSLVGAFGANVLTF	TGTGCCAGCAGCTTAGTAGGCGCCTTTGGGGCCAACGTCCTGACTTTC
.	TRBV7-2	.	13	TRBJ2-7	CASSPKPHYEQYF	TGTGCCAGCAGCCCAAAACCACACTACGAGCAGTACTTC
few	TRBV20-1	.	13	TRBJ1-1	CSARQAASAEAFF	TGCAGTGCTAGACAAGCGGCGTCCGCTGAAGCTTTCTTT
many	TRBV5-6	TRBD1	15	TRBJ1-5	CASSLTGGSNQPQHF	TGTGCCAGCAGCCTCACAGGGGGGAGCAATCAGCCCCAGCATTTT
.	TRBV5-5	.	12	TRBJ2-1	CASSLDSNEQFF	TGTGCCAGCAGCTTGGACTCCAATGAGCAGTTCTTC
many	TRBV20-1	.	14	TRBJ2-5	CSARDLDFQETQYF	TGCAGTGCTAGAGACCTTGACTTTCAAGAGACCCAGTACTTC
.	TRBV20-1	.	11	TRBJ2-1	CSARDSFEQFF	TGCAGTGCTAGAGACAGCTTTGAGCAGTTCTTC
many	TRBV7-2	TRBD1	14	TRBJ1-2	CASSLGQGGYGYTF	TGTGCCAGCAGCTTAGGACAGGGGGGCTATGGCTACACCTTC
many	TRBV6-5	.	13	TRBJ2-3	CASRREISDTQYF	TGTGCCAGCCGACGGGAGATATCAGATACGCAGTATTTT
.	TRBV5-6	TRBD1	13	TRBJ1-4	CASGGTVNEKLFF	TGTGCCTCAGGGGGGACAGTTAATGAAAAACTGTTTTTT
.	TRBV25-1	.	14	TRBJ2-7	CASSRGGKGYEQYF	TGTGCCAGCAGTCGAGGGGGAAAGGGCTACGAGCAGTACTTC
few	TRBV6-6	.	14	TRBJ1-5	CASRVKYSNQPQHF	TGTGCCAGCAGAGTAAAATACAGCAATCAGCCCCAGCATTTT
many	TRBV5-1	.	13	TRBJ2-3	CASSLAGGDTQYF	TGCGCCAGCAGCTTGGCCGGCGGGGATACGCAGTATTTT
many	TRBV11-2	TRBD2	14	TRBJ2-7	CASSATTSGYEQYF	TGTGCCAGCAGCGCGACGACTAGCGGCTACGAGCAGTACTTC